This TCR beta chain was recovered during a study of T-cell reconstitution after alpha-beta-depleted transplantation in children. V lost 6 bases and J 1 base, leaving 17 bases between the germline ends. CDR3 length: 15 residues. Germline CDR1 reads SQVTM; CDR2 reads ANQGSEA. This clonotype was detected many times. Preparation of the TCRbeta library used unique molecular identifiers. Using its own MiXCR run on the PCR reads, TCRdb lists one record per CDR3 protein. Of approximately 230,000 distinct CDR3 sequences listed, about a quarter are singletons. The receptor was derived from a girl aged 2 to 10 with Fanconi anemia, due to receive a stem cell transplant. The chain links TRBV29-1 to TRBJ2-3, with unresolved D. The input for sequencing was PBMCs, taken before TCRalphabeta/CD19-depleted stem cell transplant. CDR3 amino acids: CSVELLVSGTDTQYF. In DNA form, the CDR3 reads TGCAGCGTAGAACTCCTAGTCTCGGGCACAGATACGCAGTATTTT.